This is a list of T cell receptor beta chains from one sample in a study of vaccination and CD4 T cells after COVID-19. These TCRs are of unknown antigen specificity. TCRdb itself ran the PCR reads through MiXCR, one entry per CDR3 protein. The table lists tens of thousands of distinct CDR3 sequences, under 75% of them singletons. The sample consisted of CD4+ T cells from blood, cultured in vitro. These receptors originate from a human donor who had recovered from COVID-19. CDR3s include the opening cysteine and the closing phenylalanine or tryptophan. Fields, in order: clone size, V gene, D gene, J gene, CDR3 DNA, CDR3 protein. A D gene is named only where the DNA matches it firmly. Only some rows state a clone size, as once, few, many or a class for expanded clones.

NA,TRBV20-1,NA,TRBJ1-5,TGCAGTGTGGGGCAGGGCGCAATTAATCAGCCCCAGCATTTT,CSVGQGAINQPQHF
NA,TRBV7-9,NA,TRBJ1-4,TGTGCCAGCAGCTTCCGACCTACCGATGAAAAACTGTTTTTT,CASSFRPTDEKLFF
few,TRBV5-4,NA,TRBJ2-4,TGTGCCAGCAGCTTGAGGCAGACCGGGAAAAACATTCAGTACTTC,CASSLRQTGKNIQYF
NA,TRBV2,NA,TRBJ1-5,TGTGCCAGCAGTGAGCAAGGGGCACGGCAGCCCCAGCATTTT,CASSEQGARQPQHF
NA,TRBV19,NA,TRBJ2-5,TGTGCCAGTAGTATAGACTCCCTCCTCGGAGTGACCCAGTACTTC,CASSIDSLLGVTQYF
few,TRBV6-1,TRBD1,TRBJ1-2,TGTGCCAGCAGTCCAAGGTCGGGACAGGGTAGAGTTAACTATGGCTACACCTTC,CASSPRSGQGRVNYGYTF
NA,TRBV7-6,NA,TRBJ2-7,TGTGCCAGCAGCTCGCGGAACTCCTACGAGCAGTACTTC,CASSSRNSYEQYF
NA,TRBV28,NA,TRBJ1-2,TGTGCCAGCAGTTTAAATGGCTACACCTTC,CASSLNGYTF
NA,TRBV10-3,TRBD1,TRBJ1-6,TGTGCCATCAGTGGACCCGGGACAGTCGGATCACCCCTCCACTTT,CAISGPGTVGSPLHF
NA,TRBV12-3/TRBV12-4,TRBD1,TRBJ1-1,TGTGCCAGCAGTTTAGGGGACAGGGAAGCTTTCTTT,CASSLGDREAFF
once,TRBV28,NA,TRBJ1-3,TGTGCCAGCAGGGGGGACCTCAAGGGAAACACCATATATTTT,CASRGDLKGNTIYF
NA,TRBV27,NA,TRBJ1-1,TGTGCCAGCAAAACCAGTGGGATGAACACTGAAGCTTTCTTT,CASKTSGMNTEAFF
NA,TRBV28,TRBD1,TRBJ2-7,TGTGCCAGCAGGCCGACAGGGGTTCCCCACGAGCAGTACTTC,CASRPTGVPHEQYF
NA,TRBV5-1,NA,TRBJ1-1,TGCGCCAGCAGCTTGGCGTCATCCCCGGGGGTGGCTTCCTTT,CASSLASSPGVASF
NA,TRBV6-2/TRBV6-3,NA,TRBJ2-7,TGTGCCAGCACTAAAGGAGGGGGGCGGAAGAGCTCCTACGAGCAGTACTTC,CASTKGGGRKSSYEQYF
once,TRBV19,NA,TRBJ1-3,TGTGCCAGTAGTATGGGACGGGACTCTGGAAACACCATATATTTT,CASSMGRDSGNTIYF
few,TRBV10-2,TRBD1,TRBJ1-2,TGCGCCAGCAGTGTGTCGGGACAGGCAAGCTATGGCTACACCTTC,CASSVSGQASYGYTF
NA,TRBV6-2/TRBV6-3,TRBD2,TRBJ2-5,TGTGCCAGCAGGAGTAGCGGGGTCCAAGAGACCCAGTACTTC,CASRSSGVQETQYF
NA,TRBV6-1,NA,TRBJ2-1,TGTGCCAGCAGTCCCGGCCAGGTCCGCGTTGGGGTCGAGCAGTTCTTC,CASSPGQVRVGVEQFF
NA,TRBV18,NA,TRBJ1-5,TGTGCCAGCTCACCCCGCGGGGGCAATCAGCCCCAGCATTTT,CASSPRGGNQPQHF
NA,TRBV6-2/TRBV6-3,NA,TRBJ2-1,TGTGCCAGCAGTTCCGCCCCTTGGAGGGCCCTAGGGCAGTTCTTC,CASSSAPWRALGQFF
NA,TRBV30,NA,TRBJ1-6,TGTGCCTGGAGCCCGCCCCAACAGGGATGGACACCCCTCCACTTT,CAWSPPQQGWTPLHF
few,TRBV2,NA,TRBJ1-5,TGTGCCAGCAGGGATGACAGGACGAGCAATCAGCCCCAGCATTTT,CASRDDRTSNQPQHF
NA,TRBV27,NA,TRBJ1-1,TGTGCCAGCAGTTCGGTGGGGAACCTGGGGACTGAAGCTTTCTTT,CASSSVGNLGTEAFF
NA,TRBV7-2,NA,TRBJ1-3,TGTGCCAGCAGCCTAGGGACATCTGGAAACACCATATATTTT,CASSLGTSGNTIYF
NA,TRBV27,NA,TRBJ1-4,TGTGCCAGCAGTCCCGACAGGATTGGGGGTGAAAAACTGTTTTTT,CASSPDRIGGEKLFF
NA,TRBV20-1,TRBD2,TRBJ2-3,TGCAGTTGGACGGGGGGGGCCAGCACAGATACGCAGTATTTT,CSWTGGASTDTQYF
few,TRBV27,TRBD2,TRBJ2-3,TGTGCCAGCAGTTTAATCAGCGGGAGCCCGGATACCAGCACAGATACGCAGTATTTT,CASSLISGSPDTSTDTQYF
once,TRBV20-1,NA,TRBJ1-5,TGCAGTGCTAGAGTCTCCGACGGTTCCAATCAGCCCCAGCATTTT,CSARVSDGSNQPQHF
few,TRBV24-1,NA,TRBJ1-1,TGTGCCACCAGTGATTTGCAAAGGCGTGAAGCTTTCTTT,CATSDLQRREAFF
NA,TRBV10-3,NA,TRBJ2-1,TGTGCCATCAGTGAGTCCCCTAGCGCCTACAATGAGCAGTTCTTC,CAISESPSAYNEQFF
NA,TRBV21-1,NA,TRBJ2-1,TGTGCCAGCAGCATCGGCGGGAGAGGGAATGAGCAGTTCTTC,CASSIGGRGNEQFF
NA,TRBV27,TRBD1,TRBJ2-7,TGTGCCATTAAGAAGGAGGGGACAGGGAGCTACGAGCAGTACTTC,CAIKKEGTGSYEQYF
NA,TRBV28,TRBD2,TRBJ2-7,TGTGCCAGCAGCTCCGGGACTAGCGGGAGTTTTGGCTACGAGCAGTACTTC,CASSSGTSGSFGYEQYF
NA,TRBV27,NA,TRBJ1-5,TGTGCCAGCAGTTTTTCCGGGGCCTACAATCAGCCCCAGCATTTT,CASSFSGAYNQPQHF